This record looks at one T cell receptor beta chain sequence and its context. Its antigen is unknown. The PCR used 60 Vbeta and 13 Jbeta primers. Sequencing was performed with immunoSEQ multiplex PCR; in TCRdb, only in-frame clones are kept and a portion is missing. The table lists 55,000 or so clones, 80% to 85% of them singletons, with roughly 1.5% in the top ten. This entry is derived from a study of cytomegalovirus exposure and HLA in healthy donors. Background on the study: A data release that came early held 75 million to 85 million unique TCRs from HLA-typed donors. The study placed around 85% of its 350 to 450 genotyped donors in the Caucasian-associated ancestry cluster.

General observations from the study: Later examination showed HLA-associated TCR beta chains had greater clonal expansion than equally common others.

In germline, CDR1 is ENHRY, CDR2 SYGVKD. Trimming pared 4 bases from V and 1 base from J, leaving 13 bases between. The CDR3 totals 15 residues. The receptor comes from a man between 25 and 39 years old in good health and CMV-seronegative. Sample: PBMCs. This chain connects TRBV10-3 to TRBJ2-5, with a weak D call TRBD2 (5 bases). The CDR3 DNA sequence: TGTGCCATCAGTGGGTTAGCGTCCAGCCAAGAGACCCAGTACTTC. The encoded protein is CAISGLASSQETQYF.